These 22 T cell receptor beta chains were all obtained from the same sample, sequenced in a study of cytomegalovirus exposure and HLA in healthy donors. Primers: 60 Vbeta forward and 13 Jbeta reverse. This table comes from immunoSEQ multiplex PCR, and its TCRdb copy is limited to in-frame clones, with some not included. This sample has approximately 140,000 clones, with 81% found just once. The sample was PBMCs. Receptor source: a woman aged 40 to 50 in good health and CMV-seropositive.

CDR3 amino acids: CASSTPGTGGNSPLHF. Here the CDR3 DNA reads TGTGCCAGCAGCACCCCCGGGACAGGGGGTAATTCACCCCTCCACTTT. The chain has TRBV25-1 and TRBJ1-6; 11 bases agree with TRBD1. The CDR3 has 16 residues. The germline V gene has CDR1 MGHDK and CDR2 SYGVNS. V lost 6 bases and J lost 6; bases outside the gene matches: 7.

V is TRBV14 and J is TRBJ2-1; 12 positions match TRBD1. V dropped 4 bases and J dropped 6; count of bases not matched to a gene: 16. The germline gives CDR1 SGHDN, CDR2 FVKESK. CDR3 length: 19 amino acids. The CDR3 protein is CASSPGQGARTSGRNEQFF. In nucleotides, the CDR3 is TGTGCCAGCAGCCCGGGACAGGGGGCTAGGACTAGCGGCCGCAATGAGCAGTTCTTC.

This clone has more than one count but fewer than ten. The chain has TRBV9 and TRBJ1-3, with a tentative D call TRBD1 (5 bases). V was clipped by 0 bases and J by 4 bases, with 11 bases between them. The CDR3 sequence is 15 residues long. Germline assignment: CDR1 SGDLS and CDR2 YYNGEE. CDR3 sequence reads: CASSVGWTLGNTIYF. The CDR3 nucleotides are TGTGCCAGCAGCGTAGGTTGGACACTCGGAAACACCATATATTTT. The full variable domain, its missing parts supplied by reference TRBV9 and TRBJ1-3, is DSGVTQTPKHLITATGQRVTLRCSPRSGDLSVYWYQQSLDQGLQFLIQYYNGEERAKGNILERFSAQQFPDLHSELNLSSLELGDSALYFCASSVGWTLGNTIYFGEGSWLTVV.

The chain combines TRBV12-5 with TRBJ2-1; possibly TRBD2 for D (5 bases). Trimming left V 2 bases short and J 10 bases short, with 21 bases between. CDR3 length equals 16 residues. Germline V gene data show CDR1 as LGHNT and CDR2 as FRNRAP. The CDR3 spells CASGLIQVGVSGEQFF. CDR3 nucleotide sequence: TGTGCTAGTGGTTTGATTCAGGTGGGAGTGTCGGGGGAGCAGTTCTTC.

The J gene is TRBJ1-2, the V gene TRBV27; D might be TRBD1 (6 bases). Germline values: CDR1 MNHEY, CDR2 SMNVEV (reference sequence). This CDR3 region has 19 residues. Trimming left V 0 bases short and J 0 bases short, with 20 bases between. The CDR3 here is CASSLSGASAFGANYGYTF. DNA of the CDR3: TGTGCCAGCAGTTTATCGGGGGCGTCGGCATTCGGAGCTAACTATGGCTACACCTTC.

Written as DNA, the CDR3 is TGTGCCAGTAGTTCCCAGGACAGAGGGAGCAATCAGCCCCAGCATTTT. It codes for CASSSQDRGSNQPQHF. This sequence joins TRBV19 and TRBJ1-5; tentative D call: TRBD1 (6 bases). Germline CDR1 is LNHDA and CDR2 is SQIVND (reference sequence). Deletions cut 5 bases from V and 1 base from J, with 15 bases between. CDR3 length: 16 amino acids. The variable domain in full, completed from reference TRBV19 and TRBJ1-5, reads DGGITQSPKYLFRKEGQNVTLSCEQNLNHDAMYWYRQDPGQGLRLIYYSQIVNDFQKGDIAEGYSVSREKKESFPLTVTSAQKNPTAFYLCASSSQDRGSNQPQHFGDGTRLSIL.

This chain links TRBV7-6 with TRBJ2-5; 8 bases map to TRBD1. CDR1 SGHVS and CDR2 FNYEAQ come from the germline V gene. V was clipped by 7 bases and J by 2 bases; unmatched bases: 9. The CDR3 length is 15 residues. CDR3 protein: CASTPTGTGQETQYF. DNA for the CDR3: TGTGCCAGCACCCCGACCGGGACAGGACAAGAGACCCAGTACTTC. Supplemented by reference TRBV7-6 and TRBJ2-5, the full variable domain reads GAGVSQSPRYKVTKRGQDVALRCDPISGHVSLYWYRQALGQGPEFLTYFNYEAQQDKSGLPNDRFSAERPEGSISTLTIQRTEQRDSAMYRCASTPTGTGQETQYFGPGTRLLVL.

This clone has a handful of counts. V and J are TRBV4-2 and TRBJ2-7, with 14 bases aligning to TRBD2. The V and J ends lost 5 bases and 7 bases, in that order; junction bases with no gene match: 4. Germline V gene sequence: CDR1 LGHNA, CDR2 YNFKEQ. CDR3 size: 14 residues. The CDR3 reads CASSGLAGGVEQYF. CDR3 nucleotides: TGTGCCAGCAGCGGACTAGCGGGGGGAGTAGAGCAGTACTTC.

The chain is built from TRBV6-5 and TRBJ1-1, with TRBD1 identical over 7 bases. The length of the CDR3 is 16 residues. Germline assignment: CDR1 MNHEY and CDR2 SVGAGI. V lost 4 bases and J lost 1; bases outside the gene matches: 9. As DNA, the CDR3 is TGTGCCAGCAGTTTCGGGACAGCCATAACGAACACTGAAGCTTTCTTT. This gives the protein CASSFGTAITNTEAFF.

The chain is built from TRBV28 and TRBJ2-7; 14 bases agree with TRBD2. Germline CDR1 and CDR2: MDHEN and SYDVKM. V was pared by 3 bases and J by 6 bases, with 7 bases of the junction left unmatched. CDR3 length equals 16 residues. CDR3 coding DNA: TGTGCCAGCAGTTTGATGGGGACTAGCGGGAGTCGCGAGCAGTACTTC. It translates to CASSLMGTSGSREQYF. The full variable domain, rest sourced from reference TRBV28 and TRBJ2-7, is DVKVTQSSRYLVKRTGEKVFLECVQDMDHENMFWYRQDPGLGLRLIYFSYDVKMKEKGDIPEGYSVSREKKERFSLILESASTNQTSMYLCASSLMGTSGSREQYFGPGTRLTVT.

The chain links TRBV6-1 to TRBJ1-6; D possibly corresponds to TRBD1 (5 bases). V was pared by 2 bases and J by 0 bases, with 11 bases between. Germline V gene lookup returns CDR1 MNHNS and CDR2 SASEGT. The CDR3 totals 17 residues. The CDR3 here is CASSESAGRSYNSPLHF. CDR3 bases: TGTGCCAGCAGTGAATCTGCAGGGCGCTCCTATAATTCACCCCTCCACTTT.

The chain couples TRBV9 to TRBJ1-1; D possibly corresponds to TRBD1 (5 bases). The CDR3 is 14 residues long. V was trimmed by 2 bases and J by 6 bases, leaving 14 bases between them. Germline V gene lookup returns CDR1 SGDLS and CDR2 YYNGEE. The CDR3 reads CASSVGPRAAEAFF. CDR3 DNA sequence: TGTGCCAGCAGCGTGGGGCCCCGCGCGGCTGAAGCTTTCTTT.

The chain links TRBV27 to TRBJ2-2; 9 positions agree with TRBD1. Germline CDR1 reads MNHEY; CDR2 reads SMNVEV (reference sequence). The junction had 8 bases not matched to a gene; V was cut back by 3 bases and J by 3 bases. This CDR3 is 17 amino acids long. CDR3 DNA sequence: TGTGCCAGCAGTTTTGTTATGAGGACAGGGGACACCGGGGAGCTGTTTTTT. Encoded protein: CASSFVMRTGDTGELFF.

V gene TRBV20-1 combines with J gene TRBJ2-2; D unclear. The CDR3 has 11 amino acids. Germline CDR1 reads DFQATT; CDR2 reads SNEGSKA (reference sequence). The germline V and J ends were trimmed by 5 bases and 6 bases, with 7 bases remaining between them. As DNA, the CDR3 is TGCAGTGCTCAGGATTCCGGGGAGCTGTTTTTT. It encodes CSAQDSGELFF.

Here the CDR3 reads CASGLRFGRARQPQHF. CDR3 nucleotides: TGTGCCAGCGGTCTTCGTTTTGGCAGGGCAAGGCAGCCCCAGCATTTT. V is TRBV21-1 and J is TRBJ1-5; the tabulated D call, TRBD1, remains unverified against the DNA. TRBV21-1 is tagged as a pseudogene. CDR3 size: 16 residues.

V gene TRBV9 combines with J gene TRBJ2-7; D remains unclear. The germline CDR1 and CDR2 sequences are SGDLS and YYNGEE. The CDR3 extends over 13 amino acids. The V end lost 3 bases, the J end lost 5 bases, and 12 bases lay between the germline ends. CDR3 region: CASSGPNQDEQYF. CDR3 DNA: TGTGCCAGCAGCGGGCCTAATCAGGACGAGCAGTACTTC.

The V gene is TRBV5-4, the J gene TRBJ2-2; D unclear. Germline-derived CDR1 and CDR2 are SGHNT and YYREEE (reference sequence). The CDR3 totals 12 residues. The germline V and J ends were trimmed by 4 bases and 6 bases, with 7 bases remaining between them. CDR3 sequence (DNA): TGTGCCAGCAGCCTCCAGGCCGGGGAGCTGTTTTTT. Translated, it gives CASSLQAGELFF.

The rearrangement links TRBV28 to TRBJ1-2; TRBD1 matches at 9 bases. The CDR3 runs 15 residues. Germline V gives CDR1 MDHEN, CDR2 SYDVKM. V dropped 6 bases and J dropped 4; count of bases not matched to a gene: 9. The CDR3 DNA reads as TGTGCCAGCAGACCTACAGGGGGCCCTATCTATGGCTACACCTTC. As protein: CASRPTGGPIYGYTF.

The CDR3 DNA reads as TGCAGTGCACACGGGGACTATGGCTACACCTTC. The encoded protein is CSAHGDYGYTF. The chain joins TRBV20-1 to TRBJ1-2, with D uncertain. Looked up from germline, CDR1 is DFQATT and CDR2 is SNEGSKA (reference sequence). Trimming took 6 bases from V and 3 from J, leaving 8 bases between them. The CDR3 totals 11 residues.

This chain links TRBV7-8 with TRBJ2-2; D perhaps matches TRBD1 (6 bases). Trimming stripped 5 bases from V and 4 bases from J, with 11 bases between. Looked up from germline, CDR1 is SGHVS and CDR2 is FQNEAQ. The CDR3 is 14 residues long. The CDR3 DNA sequence: TGTGCCAGCAGCACCCAGGGGACCACCGGGGAGCTGTTTTTT. This translates into CASSTQGTTGELFF.

The chain combines TRBV5-1 with TRBJ2-4; no firm D call. Trimming took off 0 bases at V and 2 bases at J, with 6 bases between the two ends. This CDR3 is built from 14 residues. Germline V lookup: CDR1 SGHRS, CDR2 YFSETQ. In nucleotides, the CDR3 is TGCGCCAGCAGCTTGGATCTAACCAAAAACATTCAGTACTTC. It translates to CASSLDLTKNIQYF. Based on the CDR3 plus reference TRBV5-1 and TRBJ2-4, the full variable domain is KAGVTQTPRYLIKTRGQQVTLSCSPISGHRSVSWYQQTPGQGLQFLFEYFSETQRNKGNFPGRFSGRQFSNSRSEMNVSTLELGDSALYLCASSLDLTKNIQYFGAGTRLSVL.

The rearrangement joins TRBV28 to TRBJ2-7, with TRBD1 identical over 9 bases. The CDR3 runs 13 residues. Germline V gene lookup returns CDR1 MDHEN and CDR2 SYDVKM. The ends lost 7 bases at V and 3 bases at J; junction bases unmatched: 4. The CDR3 protein is CASTPTGGYEQYF. For the CDR3, the DNA is TGTGCCAGCACCCCGACAGGGGGCTACGAGCAGTACTTC.